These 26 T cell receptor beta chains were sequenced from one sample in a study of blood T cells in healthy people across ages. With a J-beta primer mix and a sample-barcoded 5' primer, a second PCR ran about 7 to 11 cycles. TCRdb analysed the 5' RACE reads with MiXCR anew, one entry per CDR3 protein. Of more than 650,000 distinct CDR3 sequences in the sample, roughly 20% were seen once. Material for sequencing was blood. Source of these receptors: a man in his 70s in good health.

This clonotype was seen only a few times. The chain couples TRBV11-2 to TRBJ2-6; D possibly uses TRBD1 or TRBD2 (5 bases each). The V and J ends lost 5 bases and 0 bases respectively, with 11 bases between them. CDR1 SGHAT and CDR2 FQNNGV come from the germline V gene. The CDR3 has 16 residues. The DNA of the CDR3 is TGTGCCAGCAGCCAGGGACGCCGCTCTGGGGCCAACGTCCTGACTTTC. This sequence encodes CASSQGRRSGANVLTF. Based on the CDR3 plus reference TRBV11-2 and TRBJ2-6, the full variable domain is EAGVAQSPRYKIIEKRQSVAFWCNPISGHATLYWYQQILGQGPKLLIQFQNNGVVDDSQLPKDRFSAERLKGVDSTLKIQPAKLEDSAVYLCASSQGRRSGANVLTFGAGSRLTVL.

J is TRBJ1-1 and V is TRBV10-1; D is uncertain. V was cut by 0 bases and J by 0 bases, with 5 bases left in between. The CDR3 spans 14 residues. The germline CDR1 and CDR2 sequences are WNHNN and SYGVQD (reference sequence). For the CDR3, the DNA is TGCGCCAGCAGTGAGTCCAGGTTGAACACTGAAGCTTTCTTT. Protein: CASSESRLNTEAFF.

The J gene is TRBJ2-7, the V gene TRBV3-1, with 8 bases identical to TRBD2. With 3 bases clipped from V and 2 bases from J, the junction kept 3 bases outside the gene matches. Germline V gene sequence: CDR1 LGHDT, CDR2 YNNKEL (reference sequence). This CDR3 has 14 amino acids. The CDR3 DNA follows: TGTGCCAGCAGCCAGACTAGCGTTACCTACGAGCAGTACTTC. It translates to CASSQTSVTYEQYF.

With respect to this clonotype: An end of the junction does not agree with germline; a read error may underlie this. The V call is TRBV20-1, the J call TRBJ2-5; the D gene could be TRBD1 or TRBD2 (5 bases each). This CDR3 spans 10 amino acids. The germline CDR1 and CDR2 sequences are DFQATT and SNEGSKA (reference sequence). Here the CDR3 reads CSARGDLAGF. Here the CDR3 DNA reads TGCAGTGCTAGAGGGGACCTTGCGGGCTTC.

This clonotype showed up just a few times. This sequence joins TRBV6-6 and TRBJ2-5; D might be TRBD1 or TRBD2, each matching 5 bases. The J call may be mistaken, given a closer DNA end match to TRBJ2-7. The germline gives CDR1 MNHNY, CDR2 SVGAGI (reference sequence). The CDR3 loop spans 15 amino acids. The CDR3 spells CASSYPEGRAYEQYF. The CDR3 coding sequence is TGTGCCAGCAGTTACCCAGAGGGCAGGGCCTACGAGCAGTACTTC.

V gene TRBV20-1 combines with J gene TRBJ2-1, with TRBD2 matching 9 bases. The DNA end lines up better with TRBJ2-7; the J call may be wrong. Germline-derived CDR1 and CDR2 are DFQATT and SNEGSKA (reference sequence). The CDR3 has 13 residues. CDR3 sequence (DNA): TGCAGTGCTAGTATTAGCGGGAGTAGCGAGCAGTACTTC. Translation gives CSASISGSSEQYF.

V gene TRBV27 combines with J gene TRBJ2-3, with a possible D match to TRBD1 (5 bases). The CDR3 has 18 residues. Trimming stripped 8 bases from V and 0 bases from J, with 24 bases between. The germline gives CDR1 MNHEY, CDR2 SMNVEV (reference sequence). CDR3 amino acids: CASGPLGAATLSTDTQYF. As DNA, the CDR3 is TGTGCCAGCGGACCTCTTGGGGCAGCGACCCTTAGCACAGATACGCAGTATTTT.

CDR3 coding DNA: TGTGCCAGCTCTTGGACTAGCGGGGAAGATACGCAGTATTTT. It translates to CASSWTSGEDTQYF. The chain has TRBV18 and TRBJ2-3, with 12 bases matching TRBD2. V lost 6 bases and J lost 5; bases outside the gene matches: 3. The CDR3 has 14 amino acids. Germline V gene sequence: CDR1 KGHSH, CDR2 LQKENI.

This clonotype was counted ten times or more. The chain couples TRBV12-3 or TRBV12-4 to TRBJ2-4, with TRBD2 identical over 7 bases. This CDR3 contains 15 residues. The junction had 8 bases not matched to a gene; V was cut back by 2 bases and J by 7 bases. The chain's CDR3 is CASSLLAGVGNIQYF. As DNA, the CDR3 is TGTGCCAGCAGTTTACTGGCGGGAGTGGGGAACATTCAGTACTTC.

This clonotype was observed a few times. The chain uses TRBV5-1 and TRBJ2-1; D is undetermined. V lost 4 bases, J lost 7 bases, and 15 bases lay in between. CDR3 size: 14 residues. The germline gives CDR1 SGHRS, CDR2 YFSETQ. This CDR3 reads CASSPSFGENEQFF. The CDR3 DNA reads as TGCGCCAGCAGCCCCTCCTTTGGGGAAAATGAGCAGTTCTTC.

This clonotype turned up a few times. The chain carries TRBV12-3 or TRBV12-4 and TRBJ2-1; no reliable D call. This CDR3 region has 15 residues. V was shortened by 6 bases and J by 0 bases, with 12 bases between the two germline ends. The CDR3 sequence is CASRPDSSSYNEQFF. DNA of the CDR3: TGTGCCAGCAGACCCGACTCTAGCTCCTACAATGAGCAGTTCTTC.

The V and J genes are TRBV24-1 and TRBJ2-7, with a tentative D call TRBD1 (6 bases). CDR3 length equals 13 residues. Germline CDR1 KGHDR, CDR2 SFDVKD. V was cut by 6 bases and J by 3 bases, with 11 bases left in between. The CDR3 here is CATSTGFDYEQYF. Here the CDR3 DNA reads TGTGCCACCAGTACAGGGTTCGACTACGAGCAGTACTTC.

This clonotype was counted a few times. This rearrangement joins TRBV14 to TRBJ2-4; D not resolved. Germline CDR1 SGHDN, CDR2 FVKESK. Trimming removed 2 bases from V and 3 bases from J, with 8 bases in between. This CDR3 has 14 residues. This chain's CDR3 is CASSQNVIKNIQYF. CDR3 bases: TGTGCCAGCAGCCAAAACGTCATCAAAAACATTCAGTACTTC.

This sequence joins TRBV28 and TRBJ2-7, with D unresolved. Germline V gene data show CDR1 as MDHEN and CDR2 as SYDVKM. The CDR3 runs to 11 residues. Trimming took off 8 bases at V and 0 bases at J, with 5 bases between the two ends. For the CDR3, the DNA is TGTGCCAGCTACAGCTCCTACGAGCAGTACTTC. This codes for CASYSSYEQYF.

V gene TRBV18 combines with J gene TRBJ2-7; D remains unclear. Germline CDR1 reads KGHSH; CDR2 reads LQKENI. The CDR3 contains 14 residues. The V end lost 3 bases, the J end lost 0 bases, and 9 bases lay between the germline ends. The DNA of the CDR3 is TGTGCCAGCTCACCGGACCTTAGCTCCTACGAGCAGTACTTC. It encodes CASSPDLSSYEQYF.

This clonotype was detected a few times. The CDR3 region has the DNA TGCAGTGCGCAGAGAGGGATAACTGAAGCTTTCTTT. It codes for CSAQRGITEAFF. This chain joins TRBV20-1 and TRBJ1-1; D remains unclear. Germline CDR1 DFQATT, CDR2 SNEGSKA (reference sequence). Trimming shortened V by 6 bases and J by 5 bases, and 13 bases separated the two germline ends. The CDR3 runs to 12 residues.

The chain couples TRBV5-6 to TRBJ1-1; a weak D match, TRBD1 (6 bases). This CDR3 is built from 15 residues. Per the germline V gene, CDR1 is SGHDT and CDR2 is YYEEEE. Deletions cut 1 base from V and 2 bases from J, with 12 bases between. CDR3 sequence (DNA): TGTGCCAGCAGCTTGTTTCAGGGGATAAACACTGAAGCTTTCTTT. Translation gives CASSLFQGINTEAFF.

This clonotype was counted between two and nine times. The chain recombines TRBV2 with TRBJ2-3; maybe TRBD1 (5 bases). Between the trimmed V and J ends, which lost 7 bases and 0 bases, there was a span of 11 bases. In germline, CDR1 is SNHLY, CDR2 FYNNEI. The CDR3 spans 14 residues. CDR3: CASKPGLSTDTQYF. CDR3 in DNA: TGTGCCAGCAAGCCAGGGCTTAGCACAGATACGCAGTATTTT.

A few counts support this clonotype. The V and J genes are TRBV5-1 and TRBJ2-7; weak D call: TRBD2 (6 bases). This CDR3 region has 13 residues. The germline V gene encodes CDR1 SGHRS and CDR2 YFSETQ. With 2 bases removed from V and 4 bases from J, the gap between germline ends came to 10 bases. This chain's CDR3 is CASSFGTLYEQYF. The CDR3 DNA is TGCGCCAGCAGCTTTGGGACTCTATACGAGCAGTACTTC.

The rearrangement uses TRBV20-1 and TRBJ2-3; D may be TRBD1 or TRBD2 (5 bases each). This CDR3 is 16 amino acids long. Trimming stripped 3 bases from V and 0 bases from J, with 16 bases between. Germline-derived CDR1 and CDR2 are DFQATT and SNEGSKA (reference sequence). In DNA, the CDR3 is TGCAGTGCTAGGAGTATATGGGGGTCTAGCACAGATACGCAGTATTTT. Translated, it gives CSARSIWGSSTDTQYF.

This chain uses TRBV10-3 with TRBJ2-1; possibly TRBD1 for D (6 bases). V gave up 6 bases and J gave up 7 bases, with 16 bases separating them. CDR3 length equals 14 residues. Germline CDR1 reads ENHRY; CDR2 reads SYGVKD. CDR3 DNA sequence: TGTGCCATCAGGGGGCGGGTAGGGGGAAATGAGCAGTTCTTC. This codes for CAIRGRVGGNEQFF.

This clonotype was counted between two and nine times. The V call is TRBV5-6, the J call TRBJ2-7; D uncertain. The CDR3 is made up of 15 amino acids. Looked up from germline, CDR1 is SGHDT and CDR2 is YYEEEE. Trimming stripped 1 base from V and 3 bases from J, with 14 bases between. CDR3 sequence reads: CASSLPEQTHYEQYV. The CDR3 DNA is TGTGCCAGCAGCTTGCCAGAACAAACTCACTACGAGCAGTACGTC.

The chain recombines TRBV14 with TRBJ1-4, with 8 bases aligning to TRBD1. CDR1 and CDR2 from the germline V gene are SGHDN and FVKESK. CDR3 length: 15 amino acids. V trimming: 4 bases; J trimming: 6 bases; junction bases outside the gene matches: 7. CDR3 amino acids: CASSLNRGRDEKLFF. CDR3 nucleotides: TGTGCCAGCAGCCTCAACAGGGGGAGGGATGAAAAACTGTTTTTT.

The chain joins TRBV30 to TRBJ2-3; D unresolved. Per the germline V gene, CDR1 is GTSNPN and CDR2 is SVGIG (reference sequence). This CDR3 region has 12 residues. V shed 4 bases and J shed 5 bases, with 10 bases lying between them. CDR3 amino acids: CAWTYLGDTQYF. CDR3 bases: TGTGCCTGGACCTACCTGGGAGATACGCAGTATTTT.

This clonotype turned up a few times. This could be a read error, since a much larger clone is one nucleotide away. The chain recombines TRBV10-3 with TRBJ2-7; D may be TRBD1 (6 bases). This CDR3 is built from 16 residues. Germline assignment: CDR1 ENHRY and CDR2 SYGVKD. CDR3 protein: CSISGTAGAKAGEQYF. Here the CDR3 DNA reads TGTTCCATCAGTGGGACCGCAGGGGCCAAGGCAGGCGAGCAGTACTTC.

CDR3 region: CASRGDREVYEQYF. The CDR3 DNA reads as TGTGCCAGCAGGGGGGACAGGGAAGTGTACGAGCAGTACTTC. This chain uses TRBV28 with TRBJ2-7; 9 nucleotides align to TRBD1. This CDR3 comprises 14 residues. The V segment lost 6 bases and the J segment 4 bases; nucleotides outside the gene matches: 7. From germline, CDR1 is MDHEN and CDR2 SYDVKM.